This T cell receptor beta chain was captured in a study of Graves' ophthalmopathy and Graves' hyperthyroidism. Findings and limits, study-wide: Thyroid clonotypes that were expanded above 0.001 frequency mostly also appeared in blood.

The length of the CDR3 is 9 residues. Germline-derived CDR1 and CDR2 are KGHSH and LQKENI. Amplifying from RNA transcripts, the study obtained TCR beta CDR3 regions. RT-PCR with HTBI primers came first, then second-round multiplex PCR. A single record per CDR3 protein comes from TCRdb applying MiXCR to the multiplex PCR reads. Here the sample spans more than 1,000,000 distinct CDR3 sequences, 36% being singletons. Note on this clonotype: Its specificity is unknown. Its ends do not fully match the called genes, so a read error is possible.

The sequence was obtained from an adult man with Graves' hyperthyroidism. The sample consisted of peripheral blood or thyroid tissue (not recorded which). This chain links TRBV18 with TRBJ1-1; D is uncertain. The CDR3 coding sequence is TGTGCCGGCTCACCACAAGCTTTCTTT. It encodes CAGSPQAFF.